These 9 T cell receptor beta chains were sequenced from one sample in a study of human thymus T cells. The protocol was immunoSEQ multiplex PCR, while the TCRdb copy is restricted to in-frame clones and leaves out a portion. The table has 54,000 or so clones, approximately 95% seen once. The specimen was blood. Receptors were obtained from a boy in the first two years of life with a congenital heart defect but otherwise immunologically healthy.

The rearrangement joins TRBV25-1 to TRBJ1-2; possible D gene TRBD1, 6 bases. This CDR3 contains 14 residues. Germline V CDR1 and CDR2: MGHDK, SYGVNS. V was clipped by 2 bases and J by 5 bases, with 12 bases between them. CDR3 region: CASSEGGGLYGYTF. The CDR3, as DNA: TGTGCCAGCAGTGAAGGAGGGGGTCTTTATGGCTACACCTTC.

The chain employs TRBV6-5 and TRBJ2-5, with D unresolved. V was clipped by 6 bases and J by 5 bases, with 7 bases between them. Germline V lookup: CDR1 MNHEY, CDR2 SVGAGI. CDR3 size: 11 residues. The DNA of the CDR3 is TGTGCCAGCAGCCTAGGGGAGACCCAGTACTTC. Its translation is CASSLGETQYF.

V is TRBV19 and J is TRBJ2-7; D perhaps matches TRBD2 (6 bases). Per germline, CDR1 LNHDA and CDR2 SQIVND (reference sequence). This CDR3 has 15 residues. The V end lost 6 bases, the J end lost 6 bases, and 21 bases lay between the germline ends. The CDR3 spells CASRHGGPTFGEQYF. The DNA for the CDR3 is TGTGCCAGTAGACACGGAGGGCCAACCTTCGGCGAGCAGTACTTC.

The chain is built from TRBV6-6 and TRBJ1-2; 10 bases map to TRBD1. In germline, CDR1 is MNHNY, CDR2 SVGAGI (reference sequence). The CDR3 length is 15 residues. The ends lost 3 bases at V and 4 bases at J; junction bases unmatched: 5. CDR3 nucleotides: TGTGCCAGCAGTTATCCGGGACAGGGGCCCTATGGCTACACCTTC. Amino acid sequence: CASSYPGQGPYGYTF.

J is TRBJ2-3 and V is TRBV9; 10 bases align to TRBD2. The CDR3 is made up of 16 amino acids. Per the germline V gene, CDR1 is SGDLS and CDR2 is YYNGEE. The V segment lost 2 bases and the J segment 0 bases; nucleotides outside the gene matches: 3. The CDR3 region has the DNA TGTGCCAGCAGCGTTCTACTAGCGGGGAGCACAGATACGCAGTATTTT. Encoded protein: CASSVLLAGSTDTQYF.

The CDR3 region is CASSSGLAGGPPPQFF. The CDR3, as DNA: TGCGCCAGCAGCTCGGGACTAGCGGGAGGGCCACCCCCGCAGTTCTTC. This chain links TRBV5-1 with TRBJ2-1; TRBD2 aligns across 16 bases. The CDR3 totals 16 residues. In germline, CDR1 is SGHRS, CDR2 YFSETQ. The V and J ends lost 3 bases and 12 bases, in that order; junction bases with no gene match: 9.

The chain has TRBV27 and TRBJ2-5, with TRBD1 matching over 10 bases. This CDR3 is built from 16 residues. The germline gives CDR1 MNHEY, CDR2 SMNVEV (reference sequence). The V segment lost 4 bases and the J segment 2 bases; nucleotides outside the gene matches: 7. The CDR3 DNA follows: TGTGCCAGCAGTTCCTTAGACAGGGGGCAGCAAGAGACCCAGTACTTC. It encodes CASSSLDRGQQETQYF.

The chain recombines TRBV29-1 with TRBJ2-5; D may be TRBD1 (6 bases). V was shortened by 0 bases and J by 5 bases, with 16 bases between the two germline ends. CDR1 and CDR2 (germline): SQVTM, ANQGSEA. This CDR3 has 15 residues. CDR3 in DNA: TGCAGCGTTGAAGAGTGGGGCCTTCAGGGGGAGACCCAGTACTTC. It is translated as CSVEEWGLQGETQYF.

The V gene is TRBV4-1, the J gene TRBJ2-1, with 11 bases matching TRBD2. The CDR3 has 16 residues. Losses at the gene ends were 5 bases for V and 4 bases for J; bases not matched to a gene: 7. CDR1 MGHRA and CDR2 YSYEKL come from the germline V gene. The CDR3 nucleotides are TGCGCCAGCAGCTTCAGGGGGACTAGCGGTTACAATGAGCAGTTCTTC. Translating gives CASSFRGTSGYNEQFF.